The text below deals with one T cell receptor beta chain. What it recognizes is unknown. This sample was included in a study of identical twins. Study findings and constraints: Beta out-of-frame sequences displayed a weaker excess of sharing between twins.

TCRdb ran MiXCR on the 5' RACE reads and lists one entry per CDR3 protein. The sample has a few hundred thousand distinct CDR3 sequences; about 9% are singletons. V was cut by 0 bases and J by 1 base, with 4 bases left in between. CDR1 and CDR2 from the germline V gene are SGDLS and YYNGEE. The CDR3 consists of 13 residues. These sequences were also reported in another study, on yellow fever vaccine responses in identical twins.

The chain combines TRBV9 with TRBJ2-5; D remains unclear. The source is a woman under 30 in good health. The specimen sequenced was CD8+ T cells sorted from blood. The CDR3 sequence is CASSVGRQETQYF. CDR3 sequence (DNA): TGTGCCAGCAGCGTAGGCCGCCAAGAGACCCAGTACTTC. Complete variable domain (other parts from reference TRBV9 and TRBJ2-5): DSGVTQTPKHLITATGQRVTLRCSPRSGDLSVYWYQQSLDQGLQFLIQYYNGEERAKGNILERFSAQQFPDLHSELNLSSLELGDSALYFCASSVGRQETQYFGPGTRLLVL.